This TCR beta chain was observed in a study of glioma-infiltrating T cells. Findings and caveats of the study: Shared blood CDR3 signature motifs marked patients with low tissue-blood divergence.

Germline loops: CDR1 DFQATT, CDR2 SNEGSKA (reference sequence). The CDR3 loop spans 15 amino acids. Trimming cost V 5 bases and J 1 base, with 16 bases left between them. Comment on this clonotype: Antigen unknown. A much larger clone differs from this one at a single base, so this may be a read error.

Using RNA template, CDR3s of TCR alpha and beta were amplified with iRepertoire arm-PCR. One-step reverse transcription and amplification started from approximately 100-400 ng of tissue mRNA or PBMC total RNA. TCRdb reprocessed the multiplex PCR reads via MiXCR and lists one record per CDR3 protein. The data show approximately 400,000 distinct CDR3 sequences, with about 40% seen just once and around 11% held by the top ten. This TCR derives from a human donor with low-grade glioma or glioblastoma, undergoing nonglioma brain surgery, or in good health (not recorded which). Sequencing was performed on glioma tissue, nonneoplastic brain tissue, or PBMCs (not recorded which). This chain uses TRBV20-1 with TRBJ2-3; D not certain. In DNA, the CDR3 is TGCAGTGCTCCCAGGCGACCTCAAGGCACAGATACGCAGTATTTT. It specifies CSAPRRPQGTDTQYF.